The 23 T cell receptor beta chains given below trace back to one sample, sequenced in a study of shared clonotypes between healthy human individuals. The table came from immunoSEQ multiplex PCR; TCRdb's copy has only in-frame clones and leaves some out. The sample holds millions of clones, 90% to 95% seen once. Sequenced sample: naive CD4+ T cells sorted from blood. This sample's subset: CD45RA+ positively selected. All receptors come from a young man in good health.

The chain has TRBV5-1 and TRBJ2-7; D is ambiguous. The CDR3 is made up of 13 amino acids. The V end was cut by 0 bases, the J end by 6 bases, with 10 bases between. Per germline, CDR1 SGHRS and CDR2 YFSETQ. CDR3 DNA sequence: TGCGCCAGCAGCTTGGTTCACTGGGGCGAGCAGTACTTC. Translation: CASSLVHWGEQYF.

CDR3 sequence: CASSLGDRTGYTF. CDR3 in DNA: TGCGCCAGCAGCTTGGGCGACAGGACTGGCTACACCTTC. The V call is TRBV5-1, the J call TRBJ1-2, with D maybe TRBD1 (6 bases). Deletions cut 0 bases from V and 7 bases from J, with 10 bases between. This CDR3 is built from 13 residues. CDR1 SGHRS and CDR2 YFSETQ come from the germline V gene.

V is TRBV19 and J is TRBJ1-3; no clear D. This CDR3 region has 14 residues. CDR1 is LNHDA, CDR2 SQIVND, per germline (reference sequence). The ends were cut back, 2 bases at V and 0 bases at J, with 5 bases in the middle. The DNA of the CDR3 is TGTGCCAGTAGTATACGGGTCTCTGGAAACACCATATATTTT. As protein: CASSIRVSGNTIYF.

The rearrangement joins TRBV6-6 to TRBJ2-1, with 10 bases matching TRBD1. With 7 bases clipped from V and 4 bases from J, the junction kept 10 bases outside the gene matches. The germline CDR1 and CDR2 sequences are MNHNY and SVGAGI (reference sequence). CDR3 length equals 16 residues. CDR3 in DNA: TGTGCCAGCACCCCAGACAGGGGGCTTGGTTACAATGAGCAGTTCTTC. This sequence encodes CASTPDRGLGYNEQFF.

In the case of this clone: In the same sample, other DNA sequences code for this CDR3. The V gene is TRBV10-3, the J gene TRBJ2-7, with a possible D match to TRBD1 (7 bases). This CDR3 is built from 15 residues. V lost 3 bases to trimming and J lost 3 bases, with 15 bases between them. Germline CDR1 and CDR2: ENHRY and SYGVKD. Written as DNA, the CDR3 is TGTGCCATCAGTGAATCAGGGGGGTCCCTCTACGAGCAGTACTTC. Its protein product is CAISESGGSLYEQYF.

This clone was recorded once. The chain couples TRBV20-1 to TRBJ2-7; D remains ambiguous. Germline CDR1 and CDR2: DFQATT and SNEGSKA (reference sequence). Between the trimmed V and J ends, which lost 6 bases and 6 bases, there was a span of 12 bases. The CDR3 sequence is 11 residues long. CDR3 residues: CSAPWAGEQYF. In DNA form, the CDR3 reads TGCAGTGCACCCTGGGCAGGCGAGCAGTACTTC.

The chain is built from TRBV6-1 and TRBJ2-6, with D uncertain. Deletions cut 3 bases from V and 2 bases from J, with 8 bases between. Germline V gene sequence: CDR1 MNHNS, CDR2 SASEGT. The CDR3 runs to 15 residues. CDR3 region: CASSDGQAGANVLTF. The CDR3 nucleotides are TGTGCCAGCAGTGACGGGCAGGCTGGGGCCAACGTCCTGACTTTC.

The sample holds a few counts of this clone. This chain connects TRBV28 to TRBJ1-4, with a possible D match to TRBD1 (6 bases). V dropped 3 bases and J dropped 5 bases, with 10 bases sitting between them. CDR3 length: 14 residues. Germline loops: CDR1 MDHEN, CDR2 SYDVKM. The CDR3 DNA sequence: TGTGCCAGCAGTTTGCAGGGGCAGAATGAAAAACTGTTTTTT. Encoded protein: CASSLQGQNEKLFF.

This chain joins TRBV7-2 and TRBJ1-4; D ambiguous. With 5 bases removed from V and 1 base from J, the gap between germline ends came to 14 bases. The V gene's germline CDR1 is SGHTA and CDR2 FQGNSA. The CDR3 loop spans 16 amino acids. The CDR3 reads CASSPRLAGTNEKLFF. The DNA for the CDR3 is TGTGCCAGCAGCCCACGATTGGCTGGAACTAATGAAAAACTGTTTTTT.

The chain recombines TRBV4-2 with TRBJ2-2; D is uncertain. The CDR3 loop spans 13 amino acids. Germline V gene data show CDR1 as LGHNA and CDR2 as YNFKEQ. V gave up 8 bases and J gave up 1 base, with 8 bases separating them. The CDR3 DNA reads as TGTGCCAGCCGAGCTAAGAACACCGGGGAGCTGTTTTTT. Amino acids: CASRAKNTGELFF.

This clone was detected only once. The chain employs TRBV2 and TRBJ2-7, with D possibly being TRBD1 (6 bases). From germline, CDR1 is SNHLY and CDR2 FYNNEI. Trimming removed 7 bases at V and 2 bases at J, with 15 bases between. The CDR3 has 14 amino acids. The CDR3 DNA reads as TGTGCCAGCATTGGTCTCCAGGGGACCTACGAGCAGTACTTC. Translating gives CASIGLQGTYEQYF.

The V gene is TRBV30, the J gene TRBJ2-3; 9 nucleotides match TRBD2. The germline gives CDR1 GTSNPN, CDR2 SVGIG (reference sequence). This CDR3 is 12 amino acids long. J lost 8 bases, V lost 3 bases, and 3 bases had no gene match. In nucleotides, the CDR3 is TGTGCCTGGAGGCCACTAGCGGGTACGCAGTATTTT. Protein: CAWRPLAGTQYF.

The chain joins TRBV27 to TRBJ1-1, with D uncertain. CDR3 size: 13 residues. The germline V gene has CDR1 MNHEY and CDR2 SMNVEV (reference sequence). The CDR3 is CATGSVQEREAFF. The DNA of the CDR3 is TGTGCTACGGGCTCTGTTCAGGAACGGGAAGCTTTCTTT.

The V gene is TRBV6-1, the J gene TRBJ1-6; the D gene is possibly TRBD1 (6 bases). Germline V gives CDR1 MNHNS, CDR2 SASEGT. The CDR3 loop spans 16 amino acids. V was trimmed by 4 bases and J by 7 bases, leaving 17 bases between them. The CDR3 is CASSAGEGNRNSPLHF. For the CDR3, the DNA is TGTGCCAGCAGTGCAGGGGAGGGGAATAGGAATTCACCCCTCCACTTT.

CDR3 sequence: CASSDAWTYEQYF. Written as DNA, the CDR3 is TGTGCCAGCAGTGACGCTTGGACTTACGAGCAGTACTTC. The genes are TRBV6-1 and TRBJ2-7, with D maybe TRBD2 (5 bases). The CDR3 runs 13 residues. The germline CDR1 and CDR2 sequences are MNHNS and SASEGT. With 3 bases removed from V and 4 bases from J, the gap between germline ends came to 10 bases.

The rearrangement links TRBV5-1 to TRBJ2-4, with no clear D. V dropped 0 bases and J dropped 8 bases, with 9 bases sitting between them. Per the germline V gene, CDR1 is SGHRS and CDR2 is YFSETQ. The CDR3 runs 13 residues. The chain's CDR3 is CASSLEGIDIQYF. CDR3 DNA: TGCGCCAGCAGCTTGGAAGGGATCGACATTCAGTACTTC. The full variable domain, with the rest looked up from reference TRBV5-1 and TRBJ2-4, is KAGVTQTPRYLIKTRGQQVTLSCSPISGHRSVSWYQQTPGQGLQFLFEYFSETQRNKGNFPGRFSGRQFSNSRSEMNVSTLELGDSALYLCASSLEGIDIQYFGAGTRLSVL.

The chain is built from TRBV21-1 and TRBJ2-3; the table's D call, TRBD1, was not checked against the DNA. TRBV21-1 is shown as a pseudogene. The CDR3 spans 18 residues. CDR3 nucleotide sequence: TGTGCCAGCAGCAAAGGACTCGGGACAGATTATAGCACAGATACGCAGTATTTT. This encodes CASSKGLGTDYSTDTQYF.

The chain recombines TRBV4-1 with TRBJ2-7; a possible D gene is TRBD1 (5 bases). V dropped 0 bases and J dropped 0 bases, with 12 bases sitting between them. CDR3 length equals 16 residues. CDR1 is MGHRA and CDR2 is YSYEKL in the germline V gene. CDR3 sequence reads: CASSQDSDTPSYEQYF. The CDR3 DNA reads TGCGCCAGCAGCCAAGATTCGGACACTCCCTCCTACGAGCAGTACTTC.

This CDR3 is CASSPVTSGSSYNEQFF. CDR3 DNA sequence: TGTGCCAGCTCACCAGTCACTAGCGGGAGTTCCTACAATGAGCAGTTCTTC. The J gene is TRBJ2-1, the V gene TRBV18; TRBD2 aligns across 11 bases. There are 17 residues in the CDR3. CDR1 is KGHSH, CDR2 LQKENI, per germline. Unmatched junction bases numbered 4, after V lost 2 bases and J lost 1 base.

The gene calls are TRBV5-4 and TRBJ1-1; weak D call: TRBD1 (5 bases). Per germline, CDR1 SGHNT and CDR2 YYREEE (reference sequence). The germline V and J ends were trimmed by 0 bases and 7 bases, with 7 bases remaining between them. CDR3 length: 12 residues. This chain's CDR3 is CASSLEGYEAFF. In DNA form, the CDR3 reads TGTGCCAGCAGCTTGGAGGGGTATGAAGCTTTCTTT.

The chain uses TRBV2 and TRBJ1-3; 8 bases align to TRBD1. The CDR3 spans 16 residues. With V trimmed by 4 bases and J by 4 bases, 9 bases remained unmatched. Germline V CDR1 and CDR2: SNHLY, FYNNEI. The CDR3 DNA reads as TGTGCCAGCAGTGTACAGAGGACAGGGACGGGAAACACCATATATTTT. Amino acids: CASSVQRTGTGNTIYF.

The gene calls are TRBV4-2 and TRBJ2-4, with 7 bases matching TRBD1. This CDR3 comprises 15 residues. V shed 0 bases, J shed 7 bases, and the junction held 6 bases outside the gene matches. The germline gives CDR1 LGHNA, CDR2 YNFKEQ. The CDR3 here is CASSQESDRVNIQYF. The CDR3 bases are TGTGCCAGCAGCCAAGAGAGCGACAGGGTGAACATTCAGTACTTC.

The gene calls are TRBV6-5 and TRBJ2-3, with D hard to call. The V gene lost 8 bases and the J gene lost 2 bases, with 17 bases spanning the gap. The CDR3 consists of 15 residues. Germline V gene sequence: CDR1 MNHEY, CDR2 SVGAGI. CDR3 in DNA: TGTGCCAGCTCCTTGCTCGCTTCCGACACAGATACGCAGTATTTT. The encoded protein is CASSLLASDTDTQYF.